This T cell receptor beta chain originates from a study of tissue T cells after allogeneic stem cell transplantation. On the study more broadly: Of the grafts for graft-versus-host disease patients, several were unmodified and three CD34-selected.

The study's findings and limits: Motif-based clustering found tissue-specific repertoire signatures shared across patients, though few clones were shared.

A note on this clone: The antigen remains unidentified.

CDR1 is SGHRS, CDR2 YFSETQ, per germline. Trimming shortened V by 0 bases and J by 2 bases, and 11 bases separated the two germline ends. There are 16 residues in the CDR3. Steroid-refractory graft-versus-host disease after allogeneic hematopoietic cell transplant qualified adults for prospective research-autopsy enrollment. CDR3 sequences, V/J genes, frequencies and template counts came from survey-depth TCRbeta sequencing. Clones were read by immunoSEQ multiplex PCR, and TCRdb kept only the in-frame ones, dropping some. The repertoire has around 3,600 clones, about 74% of them found once; the top ten carry less than 5%.

The rearrangement uses TRBV5-1 and TRBJ1-4; D not resolved. The specimen comprised left colon tissue, sampled at autopsy. The receptor's source is a male patient aged 60 or older with steroid-refractory graft-versus-host disease after an allogeneic stem cell transplant. Some T cells may arise from the graft donor. CDR3 nucleotides: TGCGCCAGCAGCTTGGGCAGGCGCAGCACTAATGAAAAACTGTTTTTT. Translation gives CASSLGRRSTNEKLFF.